The 15 T cell receptor beta chains below come from one sample, sequenced in a study of control samples from healthy donors and cancer patients. Sequencing used immunoSEQ multiplex PCR; TCRdb keeps in-frame clones, though not all of them. This table holds about 110,000 clones, 90% found once. The source material was blood. The receptors come from a human donor in good health. The donor label of this sample is uncertain.

The chain uses TRBV5-6 and TRBJ2-3; perhaps TRBD1 as D (5 bases). V dropped 2 bases and J dropped 1 base, with 5 bases sitting between them. Germline values: CDR1 SGHDT, CDR2 YYEEEE. The CDR3 runs 13 residues. As DNA, the CDR3 is TGTGCCAGCAGCTTACAGGGCACAGATACGCAGTATTTT. As protein: CASSLQGTDTQYF.

The chain has TRBV7-8 and TRBJ1-1; D is undetermined. CDR3 length: 16 residues. Germline loops: CDR1 SGHVS, CDR2 FQNEAQ. Trimming cost V 2 bases and J 7 bases, with 20 bases left between them. The CDR3 reads CASSLRSLGYPVEAFF. As DNA, the CDR3 is TGTGCCAGCAGCTTAAGGTCCCTAGGGTATCCAGTTGAAGCTTTCTTT. Combining the CDR3 with reference TRBV7-8 and TRBJ1-1 gives the whole variable domain GAGVSQSPRYKVAKRGQDVALRCDPISGHVSLFWYQQALGQGPEFLTYFQNEAQLDKSGLPSDRFFAERPEGSVSTLKIQRTQQEDSAVYLCASSLRSLGYPVEAFFGQGTRLTVV.

The chain couples TRBV19 to TRBJ1-5; the D gene is possibly TRBD1 (6 bases). This CDR3 region has 15 residues. Trimming cost V 4 bases and J 6 bases, with 16 bases left between them. Germline assignment: CDR1 LNHDA and CDR2 SQIVND (reference sequence). The CDR3 nucleotides are TGTGCCAGTAGTACCTCCGGGGGCCCCTCTCAGCCCCAGCATTTT. Its protein is CASSTSGGPSQPQHF.

The chain links TRBV28 to TRBJ2-7; 9 bases agree with TRBD1. CDR1 is MDHEN, CDR2 SYDVKM, per germline. CDR3 length: 13 amino acids. Losses at the gene ends were 6 bases for V and 6 bases for J; bases not matched to a gene: 6. The CDR3 here is CASSPGTGFEQYF. CDR3 DNA: TGTGCCAGCAGCCCCGGGACAGGGTTCGAGCAGTACTTC.

This CDR3 reads CASSGPRQETQYF. The CDR3 DNA reads as TGTGCCAGCAGTGGACCGCGTCAAGAGACCCAGTACTTC. J is TRBJ2-5 and V is TRBV2, with D uncertain. The CDR3 sequence is 13 residues long. Trimming stripped 4 bases from V and 2 bases from J, with 8 bases between. The V gene's germline CDR1 is SNHLY and CDR2 FYNNEI.

This sequence joins TRBV6-5 and TRBJ1-1, with D uncertain. CDR1 is MNHEY and CDR2 is SVGAGI in the germline V gene. The CDR3 is 12 amino acids. The V and J ends lost 6 bases and 4 bases respectively, with 9 bases between them. CDR3 sequence reads: CASRTRSTEAFF. CDR3 DNA: TGTGCCAGCAGGACCCGGAGCACTGAAGCTTTCTTT.

The chain recombines TRBV5-5 with TRBJ2-2; D is possibly TRBD1 or TRBD2 (6 bases each). The CDR3 runs 16 residues. Germline CDR1 SGHKS, CDR2 YYEKEE (reference sequence). Trimming took 4 bases from V and 0 from J, leaving 13 bases between them. The CDR3 region has the DNA TGTGCCAGCAGCGGGGGGACATCCGCGAACACCGGGGAGCTGTTTTTT. This encodes CASSGGTSANTGELFF. Looking up the rest from reference TRBV5-5 and TRBJ2-2 gives the full variable domain: DAGVTQSPTHLIKTRGQQVTLRCSPISGHKSVSWYQQVLGQGPQFIFQYYEKEERGRGNFPDRFSARQFPNYSSELNVNALLLGDSALYLCASSGGTSANTGELFFGEGSRLTVL.

The gene calls are TRBV10-3 and TRBJ2-2; TRBD1 might be the D (5 bases). The V and J ends lost 6 bases and 1 base respectively, with 9 bases between them. Germline V lookup: CDR1 ENHRY, CDR2 SYGVKD. CDR3 length: 14 residues. CDR3 sequence: CAIRLQVNTGELFF. The CDR3 DNA follows: TGTGCCATCAGGCTACAGGTGAACACCGGGGAGCTGTTTTTT.

The chain joins TRBV6-1 to TRBJ1-5; no reliable D call. The CDR3 spans 11 residues. V lost 2 bases, J lost 9 bases, and 5 bases lay in between. Germline-derived CDR1 and CDR2 are MNHNS and SASEGT. CDR3 DNA: TGTGCCAGCAGTGAAAGTCGGCCCCAGCATTTT. Its protein is CASSESRPQHF.

V is TRBV14 and J is TRBJ2-7; D remains ambiguous. From germline, CDR1 is SGHDN and CDR2 FVKESK. V was shortened by 1 base and J by 6 bases, with 10 bases between the two germline ends. There are 13 residues in the CDR3. CDR3 DNA: TGTGCCAGCAGCCAAGTAGGGTTAAGCGAGCAGTACTTC. This gives the protein CASSQVGLSEQYF.

Only a few counts were recorded for this clone. The chain recombines TRBV7-9 with TRBJ1-1; perhaps TRBD1 as D (5 bases). The CDR3 spans 11 residues. Germline V lookup: CDR1 SEHNR, CDR2 FQNEAQ (reference sequence). The V end was cut by 6 bases, the J end by 6 bases, with 8 bases between. CDR3 nucleotide sequence: TGTGCCAGCAGGGGACTCGCTGAAGCTTTCTTT. This sequence encodes CASRGLAEAFF.

The chain employs TRBV24-1 and TRBJ2-2; the D gene is possibly TRBD1 (6 bases). The CDR3 totals 16 residues. Between the trimmed V and J ends, which lost 1 base and 5 bases, there was a span of 13 bases. Per the germline V gene, CDR1 is KGHDR and CDR2 is SFDVKD. The DNA of the CDR3 is TGTGCCACCAGTGATTTCATGACAGGTTGGACCGGGGAGCTGTTTTTT. As protein: CATSDFMTGWTGELFF.

This chain joins TRBV7-2 and TRBJ2-6; D is unresolved. Germline lookup yields CDR1 SGHTA and CDR2 FQGNSA. This CDR3 has 13 residues. V was cut by 1 base and J by 6 bases, with 4 bases left in between. This CDR3 reads CASSLGMANVLTF. CDR3 nucleotides: TGTGCCAGCAGCTTAGGGATGGCCAACGTCCTGACTTTC.

The chain combines TRBV28 with TRBJ2-5, with a possible D match to TRBD2 (7 bases). CDR3 length: 16 amino acids. Germline loops: CDR1 MDHEN, CDR2 SYDVKM. Trimming removed 7 bases from V and 7 bases from J, with 25 bases in between. The CDR3 nucleotides are TGTGCCAGCACCCCCATGGGCAGGGGAGGGATTGGGACCCAGTACTTC. Translating it yields CASTPMGRGGIGTQYF.

The chain links TRBV20-1 to TRBJ1-2; no clear D. CDR3 length: 11 residues. Germline CDR1 DFQATT, CDR2 SNEGSKA (reference sequence). Trimming cost V 7 bases and J 3 bases, with 9 bases left between them. CDR3 sequence (DNA): TGCAGTGGGGAGGGTGACTATGGCTACACCTTC. Its translation is CSGEGDYGYTF.